Below, one T cell receptor (beta chain) is given with its context. Using immunoSEQ multiplex PCR, the repertoire was profiled, and TCRdb retains in-frame clones only, with some absent. Of some 50,000 clones in the sample, around 83% are singletons; the top ten hold around 4.6%. Trimming cost V 5 bases and J 6 bases; bases outside gene matches: 4. The CDR3 contains 13 residues. This sample stems from a study of blood T cell repertoires in COVID-19. This sequence joins TRBV12-3 or TRBV12-4 and TRBJ1-5; the match to TRBD1 covers 7 bases. The sample comprised peripheral blood. This receptor was identified in a middle-aged man with active COVID-19. The CDR3 nucleotides are TGTGCCAGCAGTACCGACAGGGCTCAGCCCCAGCATTTT. Its protein is CASSTDRAQPQHF.